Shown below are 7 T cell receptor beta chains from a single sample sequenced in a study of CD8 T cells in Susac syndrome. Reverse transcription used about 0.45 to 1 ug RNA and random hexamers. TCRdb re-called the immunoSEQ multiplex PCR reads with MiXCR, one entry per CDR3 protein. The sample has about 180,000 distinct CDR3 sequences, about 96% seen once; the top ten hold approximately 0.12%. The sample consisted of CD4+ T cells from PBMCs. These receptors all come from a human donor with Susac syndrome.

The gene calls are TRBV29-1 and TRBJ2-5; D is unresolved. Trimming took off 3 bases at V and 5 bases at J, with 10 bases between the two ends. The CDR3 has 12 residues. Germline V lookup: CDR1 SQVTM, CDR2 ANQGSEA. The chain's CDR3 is CSVEGVGETQYF. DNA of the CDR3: TGCAGCGTTGAGGGTGTGGGGGAGACCCAGTACTTC.

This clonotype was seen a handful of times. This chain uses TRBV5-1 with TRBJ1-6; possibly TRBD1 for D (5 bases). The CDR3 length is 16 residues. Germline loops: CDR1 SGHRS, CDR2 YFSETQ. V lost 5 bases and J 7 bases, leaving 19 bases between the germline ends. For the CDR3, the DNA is TGCGCCAGCAGGGAAGGAGGGACGGCCTTCAATTCACCCCTCCACTTT. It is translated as CASREGGTAFNSPLHF.

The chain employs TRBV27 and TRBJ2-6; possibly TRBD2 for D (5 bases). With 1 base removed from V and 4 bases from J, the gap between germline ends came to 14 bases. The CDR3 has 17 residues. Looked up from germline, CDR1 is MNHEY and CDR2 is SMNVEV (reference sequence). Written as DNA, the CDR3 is TGTGCCAGCAGTTTATTTTCCCCGGGGATGGGGGCCAACGTCCTGACTTTC. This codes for CASSLFSPGMGANVLTF.

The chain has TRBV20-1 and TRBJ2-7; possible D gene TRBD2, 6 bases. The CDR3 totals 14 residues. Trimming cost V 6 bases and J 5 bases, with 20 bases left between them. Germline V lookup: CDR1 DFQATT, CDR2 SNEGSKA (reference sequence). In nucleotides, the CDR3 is TGCAGTGCCACAGCGGGTAGCTGGCCGAACGAGCAGTACTTC. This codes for CSATAGSWPNEQYF.

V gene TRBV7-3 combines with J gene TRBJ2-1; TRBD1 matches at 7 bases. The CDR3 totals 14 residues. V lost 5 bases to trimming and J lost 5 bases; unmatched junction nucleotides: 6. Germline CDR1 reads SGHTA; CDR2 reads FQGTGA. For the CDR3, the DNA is TGTGCCAGCAGCGGACAGGTTGCCCACAATGAGCAGTTCTTC. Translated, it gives CASSGQVAHNEQFF. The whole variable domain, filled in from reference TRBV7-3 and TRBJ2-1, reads GAGVSQTPSNKVTEKGKYVELRCDPISGHTALYWYRQSLGQGPEFLIYFQGTGAADDSGLPNDRFFAVRPEGSVSTLKIQRTERGDSAVYLCASSGQVAHNEQFFGPGTRLTVL.

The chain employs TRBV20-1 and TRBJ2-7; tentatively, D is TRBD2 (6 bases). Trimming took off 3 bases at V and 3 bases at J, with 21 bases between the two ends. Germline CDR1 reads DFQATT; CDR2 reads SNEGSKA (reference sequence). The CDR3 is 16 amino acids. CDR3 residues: CSASGMGTLINYEQYF. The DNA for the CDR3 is TGCAGTGCTAGTGGGATGGGGACTCTTATAAACTACGAGCAGTACTTC.

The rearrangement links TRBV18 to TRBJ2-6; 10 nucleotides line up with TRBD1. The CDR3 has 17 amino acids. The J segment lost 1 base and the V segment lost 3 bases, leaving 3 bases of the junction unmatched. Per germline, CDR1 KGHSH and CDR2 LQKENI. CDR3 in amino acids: CASSPGQGQSGANVLTF. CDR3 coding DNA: TGTGCCAGCTCACCGGGACAGGGGCAATCTGGGGCCAACGTCCTGACTTTC. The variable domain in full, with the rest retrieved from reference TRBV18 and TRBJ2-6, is NAGVMQNPRHLVRRRGQEARLRCSPMKGHSHVYWYRQLPEEGLKFMVYLQKENIIDESGMPKERFSAEFPKEGPSILRIQQVVRGDSAAYFCASSPGQGQSGANVLTFGAGSRLTVL.